This TCR beta chain was profiled in a study of blood T cell repertoires in COVID-19. The overall study: Samples representing acute and convalescent COVID-19 were sourced from the United States, Italy and Spain. Nucleic acid was either cDNA or gDNA, and it came from T cells, B-cell-depleted T cells, or PBMCs.

Profiled with immunoSEQ multiplex PCR; TCRdb holds only in-frame clones, not every one. The table lists about 52,000 clones, nearly 90% of them singletons, with about 5.3% in the top ten. This CDR3 is 16 amino acids long. In germline, CDR1 is SEHNR, CDR2 FQNEAQ (reference sequence). The J segment lost 4 bases and the V segment lost 1 base, leaving 6 bases of the junction unmatched. The TCR was taken from a man aged 55-75 years with active COVID-19. Sequenced sample: peripheral blood. This rearrangement joins TRBV7-9 to TRBJ2-3; 9 bases map to TRBD2. CDR3 DNA: TGTGCCAGCAGCTTAGGCGGCGGGAGGGTCGCAGATACGCAGTATTTT. The encoded protein is CASSLGGGRVADTQYF.